This T cell receptor (beta chain) was captured by sequencing in a study of T cells after yellow fever vaccination. Using its own MiXCR run on the 5' RACE reads, TCRdb lists one record per CDR3 protein. This sample carries more than 300,000 distinct CDR3 sequences, around 4.3% of them seen once, and the ten largest clones take 15% to 20%. This clonotype was counted a few times. V was trimmed by 6 bases and J by 9 bases, leaving 13 bases between them. This CDR3 has 12 amino acids. This TCR was sampled from a man aged 18 to 35 who received the YFV17D yellow fever vaccine. The sample consisted of PBMCs, taken 15 days after the yellow fever booster vaccination. V gene TRBV12-3 or TRBV12-4 combines with J gene TRBJ2-3, with a possible D match to TRBD2 (5 bases). CDR3 DNA sequence: TGTGCCAGCAGCCCCGGGGTAGGAACGCAGTATTTT. It yields the protein CASSPGVGTQYF.